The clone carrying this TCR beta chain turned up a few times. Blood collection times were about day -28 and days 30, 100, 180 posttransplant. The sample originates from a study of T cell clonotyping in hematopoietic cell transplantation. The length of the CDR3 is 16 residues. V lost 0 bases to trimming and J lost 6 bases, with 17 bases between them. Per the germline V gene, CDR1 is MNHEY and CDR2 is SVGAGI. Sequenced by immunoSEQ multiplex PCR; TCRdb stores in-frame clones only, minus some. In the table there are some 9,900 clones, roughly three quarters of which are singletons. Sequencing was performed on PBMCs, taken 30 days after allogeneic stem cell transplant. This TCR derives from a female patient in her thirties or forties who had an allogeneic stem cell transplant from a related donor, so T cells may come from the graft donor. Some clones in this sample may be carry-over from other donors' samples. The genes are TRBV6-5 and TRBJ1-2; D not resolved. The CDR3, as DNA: TGTGCCAGCAGTTACTCGATTCTAGGATCTGACGATGGCTACACCTTC. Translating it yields CASSYSILGSDDGYTF.